This TCR beta chain came from a study of human T cells and chemical hapten exposure. Study-wide background: Donors were sensitized with 2% DPC on the upper inner arm.

Time point indicated: patch test 1, 2 weeks after DPC sensitization. Described treatment: therapeutic diphenylcyclopropenone sensitization with weekly scalp DPC. TCRdb called the RACE reads again in MiXCR, with one record for every CDR3 protein. The sample carries roughly 360,000 distinct CDR3 sequences, around 5% recorded once. In its sample, this clonotype was seen once. The origin of this receptor is a woman between 50 and 59 years old with alopecia areata. Some clones in this sample may be carry-over from other donors' samples. This material consisted of whole blood, taken in connection with sensitization to the hapten diphenylcyclopropenone (DPC).

The CDR3 sequence is CASSLSRRNEQYF. Here the CDR3 DNA reads TGTGCCAGCAGTTTATCCCGAAGGAACGAGCAGTACTTC. The V call is TRBV27, the J call TRBJ2-7; no clear D. The CDR3 loop spans 13 amino acids. Deletions cut 0 bases from V and 5 bases from J, with 8 bases between. The germline gives CDR1 MNHEY, CDR2 SMNVEV (reference sequence).